What follows are 31 T cell receptor beta chains derived from one specimen sequenced in a study of response to subunit inactivated influenza vaccine. TCRdb re-analysed the RT-PCR reads in MiXCR, keeping a single row per CDR3 protein. Found here are about 580,000 distinct CDR3 sequences, approximately 14% of them singletons; the top ten hold more than 9.5%. This material consisted of PBMCs from blood, taken less than 13 days after vaccination. These receptors came from a man aged 45-65 years who received an inactivated influenza vaccine.

This clonotype was picked up many times. The chain joins TRBV11-2 to TRBJ2-7; D may be TRBD2 (6 bases). Germline V gene lookup returns CDR1 SGHAT and CDR2 FQNNGV. Trimming took off 2 bases at V and 3 bases at J, with 23 bases between the two ends. This CDR3 comprises 18 residues. CDR3 nucleotide sequence: TGTGCCAGCAGCTTACCCCCTCTCCTAGCGCGTATTAACTACGAGCAGTACTTC. Amino acids: CASSLPPLLARINYEQYF. The variable domain in full, completed from reference TRBV11-2 and TRBJ2-7, reads EAGVAQSPRYKIIEKRQSVAFWCNPISGHATLYWYQQILGQGPKLLIQFQNNGVVDDSQLPKDRFSAERLKGVDSTLKIQPAKLEDSAVYLCASSLPPLLARINYEQYFGPGTRLTVT.

The genes are TRBV2 and TRBJ1-2; a possible D gene is TRBD1 (6 bases). The length of the CDR3 is 13 residues. V lost 6 bases and J lost 5, with 13 bases in between. The germline V gene encodes CDR1 SNHLY and CDR2 FYNNEI. The chain's CDR3 is CASSPDSIYGYTF. The CDR3 bases are TGTGCCAGCAGCCCGGACAGCATTTATGGCTACACCTTC.

This chain connects TRBV5-1 to TRBJ2-7, with 9 bases identical to TRBD2. Per the germline V gene, CDR1 is SGHRS and CDR2 is YFSETQ. The CDR3 runs 15 residues. The ends lost 0 bases at V and 12 bases at J; junction bases unmatched: 13. CDR3 in DNA: TGCGCCAGCAGCTTGGCCGGGACTAGCAGGACCTTATTGTACTTC. This sequence encodes CASSLAGTSRTLLYF.

This clonotype appeared many times. The rearrangement links TRBV7-2 to TRBJ2-5, with D maybe TRBD2 (5 bases). This CDR3 has 11 amino acids. V shed 7 bases and J shed 7 bases, with 10 bases lying between them. Germline assignment: CDR1 SGHTA and CDR2 FQGNSA. Here the CDR3 DNA reads TGTGCCAGCACCGAGGGTATGACCCAGTACTTC. Its translation: CASTEGMTQYF.

This clonotype was observed many times. The V call is TRBV28, the J call TRBJ2-1; the D gene is possibly TRBD2 (5 bases). V dropped 5 bases and J dropped 1 base, with 12 bases sitting between them. The CDR3 runs 15 residues. Germline loops: CDR1 MDHEN, CDR2 SYDVKM. The CDR3 DNA follows: TGTGCCAGCAGTAATATCGGGGTTTCCTACAATGAGCAGTTCTTC. Its protein product is CASSNIGVSYNEQFF.

The genes are TRBV12-3 or TRBV12-4 and TRBJ2-5; TRBD1 might be the D (5 bases). Trimming took off 7 bases at V and 5 bases at J, with 11 bases between the two ends. The CDR3 contains 12 residues. Written as DNA, the CDR3 is TGTGCCAGCACTGTCTACAGGGAGACCCAGTACTTC. This sequence encodes CASTVYRETQYF.

The chain couples TRBV12-3 or TRBV12-4 to TRBJ2-7; 9 bases line up with TRBD1. V lost 0 bases, J lost 5 bases, and 8 bases stayed unmatched. CDR3 length: 16 amino acids. CDR3 region: CASSLALDRGSHEQYF. The CDR3 nucleotides are TGTGCCAGCAGTTTAGCGCTGGACAGGGGTTCCCACGAGCAGTACTTC.

Only a few counts were recorded for this clonotype. V gene TRBV29-1 combines with J gene TRBJ1-1; 7 bases are shared with TRBD1. Germline lookup yields CDR1 SQVTM and CDR2 ANQGSEA. Trimming cost V 4 bases and J 5 bases; bases outside gene matches: 13. CDR3 length equals 15 residues. This CDR3 is CSVVLDRVQTTEAFF. Written as DNA, the CDR3 is TGCAGCGTTGTTTTAGACAGGGTACAAACAACTGAAGCTTTCTTT.

V usage is TRBV7-2 and J usage is TRBJ2-4, with 9 bases lining up with TRBD1. Germline V gene sequence: CDR1 SGHTA, CDR2 FQGNSA. V trimming: 2 bases; J trimming: 4 bases; junction bases outside the gene matches: 9. This CDR3 is 17 amino acids long. CDR3 in DNA: TGTGCCAGCAGCTTATTCTTTCCCGGGACAGGGAAAAACATTCAGTACTTC. It translates to CASSLFFPGTGKNIQYF.

This clonotype was observed a handful of times. The chain couples TRBV20-1 to TRBJ2-5; D unclear. Germline V gene lookup returns CDR1 DFQATT and CDR2 SNEGSKA (reference sequence). The CDR3 is made up of 12 amino acids. V lost 4 bases to trimming and J lost 2 bases, with 8 bases between them. CDR3 bases: TGCAGTGCTACTGACATACAAGAGACCCAGTACTTC. It is translated as CSATDIQETQYF.

The chain combines TRBV20-1 with TRBJ1-1; 8 nucleotides line up with TRBD1. Germline loops: CDR1 DFQATT, CDR2 SNEGSKA (reference sequence). CDR3 size: 14 residues. The V gene end was trimmed by 3 bases and the J gene end by 1 base; junction bases not matched to a gene: 4. CDR3 residues: CSARKQGGNTEAFF. The CDR3 bases are TGCAGTGCTAGGAAACAGGGGGGGAACACTGAAGCTTTCTTT.

V and J are TRBV7-3 and TRBJ2-3, with D perhaps assigned TRBD1 or TRBD2 (6 bases each). Germline V gene lookup returns CDR1 SGHTA and CDR2 FQGTGA. CDR3 length: 15 residues. The V end lost 7 bases, the J end lost 0 bases, and 14 bases lay between the germline ends. The CDR3, as DNA: TGTGCCAGCAACAAGGGGGGACAAAGCACAGATACGCAGTATTTT. Its protein is CASNKGGQSTDTQYF.

The chain links TRBV20-1 to TRBJ2-3, with no clear D. Germline V gene sequence: CDR1 DFQATT, CDR2 SNEGSKA (reference sequence). Trimming shortened V by 0 bases and J by 0 bases, and 10 bases separated the two germline ends. The CDR3 runs 15 residues. Here the CDR3 DNA reads TGCAGTGCTAGAGATTTGGAGAGTAGCACAGATACGCAGTATTTT. Its translation is CSARDLESSTDTQYF.

This clonotype came up a few times. This chain links TRBV6-5 with TRBJ2-3; D is perhaps TRBD2 (5 bases). The CDR3 runs to 14 residues. With 2 bases removed from V and 5 bases from J, the gap between germline ends came to 11 bases. The germline CDR1 and CDR2 sequences are MNHEY and SVGAGI. The CDR3 DNA is TGTGCCAGCAGTTACACCGGGGTGCAAGATACGCAGTATTTT. Translation: CASSYTGVQDTQYF.

This clonotype was seen many times. The V and J genes are TRBV27 and TRBJ1-5; D is perhaps TRBD1 (5 bases). The CDR3 sequence is 15 residues long. Germline loops: CDR1 MNHEY, CDR2 SMNVEV (reference sequence). The V and J ends lost 1 base and 5 bases respectively, with 12 bases between them. CDR3 residues: CASSLWGTGDQPQHF. CDR3 bases: TGTGCCAGCAGTTTATGGGGCACTGGGGATCAGCCCCAGCATTTT.

J is TRBJ1-1 and V is TRBV20-1; D is uncertain. V lost 0 bases and J 7 bases, leaving 9 bases between the germline ends. The V gene's germline CDR1 is DFQATT and CDR2 SNEGSKA (reference sequence). CDR3 length equals 12 residues. The CDR3 DNA reads TGCAGTGCTAGAGATAACACTAATGAAGCTTTCTTT. Amino acids: CSARDNTNEAFF.

This clonotype was observed a few times. The chain combines TRBV7-8 with TRBJ2-5, with D maybe TRBD2 (5 bases). V dropped 4 bases and J dropped 5 bases, with 14 bases sitting between them. CDR3 length: 14 amino acids. The V gene's germline CDR1 is SGHVS and CDR2 FQNEAQ. The CDR3 here is CASSSPSRGETQYF. Here the CDR3 DNA reads TGTGCCAGCAGCTCGCCATCCCGAGGGGAGACCCAGTACTTC.

This clonotype was observed a handful of times. This chain connects TRBV20-1 to TRBJ2-5; D is uncertain. Trimming took off 4 bases at V and 2 bases at J, with 8 bases between the two ends. There are 12 residues in the CDR3. From germline, CDR1 is DFQATT and CDR2 SNEGSKA (reference sequence). The CDR3: CSAKQIQETQYF. In DNA, the CDR3 is TGCAGTGCTAAACAGATTCAAGAGACCCAGTACTTC.

This clonotype was detected a few times. V is TRBV28 and J is TRBJ2-3, with TRBD2 identical over 7 bases. CDR3 length: 15 residues. The trim removed 6 bases at V and 2 bases at J, leaving 8 bases unmatched. Germline CDR1 and CDR2: MDHEN and SYDVKM. The CDR3 DNA reads as TGTGCCAGCAGGGGGATCGGGACTACCACAGATACGCAGTATTTT. Protein sequence: CASRGIGTTTDTQYF.

This clonotype was observed a few times. The V and J genes are TRBV2 and TRBJ2-5; tentatively, D is TRBD1 (6 bases). The CDR3 covers 14 residues. V was clipped by 0 bases and J by 7 bases, with 12 bases between them. The germline CDR1 and CDR2 sequences are SNHLY and FYNNEI. The CDR3 DNA reads as TGTGCCAGCAGTGAAGCGACTGTAGGGGGGACCCAGTACTTC. Translating gives CASSEATVGGTQYF.

There are many counts of this clonotype. This chain links TRBV5-1 with TRBJ2-3, with D hard to call. The V and J ends lost 1 base and 5 bases respectively, with 2 bases between them. The CDR3 has 11 residues. Per the germline V gene, CDR1 is SGHRS and CDR2 is YFSETQ. CDR3 in DNA: TGCGCCAGCAGCTTGCAAGATACGCAGTATTTT. Protein sequence: CASSLQDTQYF.

This clonotype was detected a few times. The rearrangement joins TRBV29-1 to TRBJ1-1; 9 nucleotides match TRBD1. Germline V gives CDR1 SQVTM, CDR2 ANQGSEA. This CDR3 has 14 residues. The V and J ends lost 7 bases and 1 base, in that order; junction bases with no gene match: 7. The CDR3 DNA sequence: TGCAGCGCTGGGGACAGGGTAAAGAACACTGAAGCTTTCTTT. This sequence encodes CSAGDRVKNTEAFF.

A few counts support this clonotype. The rearrangement uses TRBV20-1 and TRBJ1-5; a weak D match, TRBD1 (5 bases). There are 18 residues in the CDR3. The V end was cut by 7 bases, the J end by 3 bases, with 28 bases between. Per the germline V gene, CDR1 is DFQATT and CDR2 is SNEGSKA (reference sequence). In DNA form, the CDR3 reads TGCAGTGTAGAGTCAGGGACGGCGGCCTTTCGGATCAATCAGCCCCAGCATTTT. It codes for CSVESGTAAFRINQPQHF.

The V and J genes are TRBV5-1 and TRBJ2-1, with 10 bases that match TRBD1. The J segment lost 2 bases and the V segment lost 4 bases, leaving 3 bases of the junction unmatched. The germline gives CDR1 SGHRS, CDR2 YFSETQ. The CDR3 runs to 15 residues. The CDR3 nucleotides read TGCGCCAGCAGCCAGGGACAGGGGCCCTACAATGAGCAGTTCTTC. It translates to CASSQGQGPYNEQFF.

A few counts support this clonotype. The chain employs TRBV10-2 and TRBJ1-5; D gene ambiguous. CDR1 and CDR2 (germline): WSHSY, SAAADI. The V and J ends lost 7 bases and 0 bases respectively, with 13 bases between them. This CDR3 region has 15 residues. The CDR3 reads CASILTDSSNQPQHF. CDR3 DNA sequence: TGCGCCAGCATCCTGACGGATTCTAGCAATCAGCCCCAGCATTTT.

This clonotype was seen only a few times. The chain has TRBV20-1 and TRBJ1-1; D remains unclear. The CDR3 sequence is 14 residues long. With 0 bases removed from V and 0 bases from J, the gap between germline ends came to 8 bases. The germline CDR1 and CDR2 sequences are DFQATT and SNEGSKA (reference sequence). CDR3 sequence: CSARDFRVNTEAFF. DNA for the CDR3: TGCAGTGCTAGAGATTTCCGGGTGAACACTGAAGCTTTCTTT.

This clonotype has a handful of counts. The J gene is TRBJ1-5, the V gene TRBV6-1, with D possibly TRBD1 on 6 matching bases. The germline V gene encodes CDR1 MNHNS and CDR2 SASEGT. The CDR3 length is 15 residues. With 6 bases removed from V and 0 bases from J, the gap between germline ends came to 12 bases. CDR3 sequence (DNA): TGTGCCAGCAGGAAAGGGGGGGGTAGCAATCAGCCCCAGCATTTT. This codes for CASRKGGGSNQPQHF.

This clonotype occurred a few times. The chain is built from TRBV7-9 and TRBJ2-3; 9 bases are a match to TRBD2. This CDR3 spans 17 amino acids. Germline V gene sequence: CDR1 SEHNR, CDR2 FQNEAQ (reference sequence). Trimming removed 4 bases from V and 6 bases from J; junction bases left unmatched: 14. In nucleotides, the CDR3 is TGTGCCAGCAGCTCACGGGAGCGGGAGGAGCCGCAGGATACGCAGTATTTT. This gives the protein CASSSREREEPQDTQYF.

The rearrangement links TRBV9 to TRBJ2-1; D unresolved. CDR1 is SGDLS and CDR2 is YYNGEE in the germline V gene. Trimming cost V 3 bases and J 9 bases, with 13 bases left between them. The CDR3 is made up of 13 amino acids. The CDR3, as DNA: TGTGCCAGCAGCGAATCGCTAGTGGGTGAGCAGTTCTTC. This gives the protein CASSESLVGEQFF.

CDR3 DNA: TGCAGTGCTAGAGATCCTAGAAACAATGAGCAGTTCTTC. Amino acids: CSARDPRNNEQFF. The V call is TRBV20-1, the J call TRBJ2-1; D unclear. This CDR3 spans 13 amino acids. Trimming cost V 0 bases and J 5 bases, with 8 bases left between them. CDR1 and CDR2 (germline): DFQATT, SNEGSKA (reference sequence).

V usage is TRBV12-3 or TRBV12-4 and J usage is TRBJ2-5, with TRBD2 identical over 8 bases. CDR3 length: 14 residues. V was pared by 6 bases and J by 4 bases, with 7 bases of the junction left unmatched. The CDR3 DNA sequence: TGTGCCAGCAGCTCGGGAGGGCCTGGAGAGACCCAGTACTTC. As protein: CASSSGGPGETQYF.